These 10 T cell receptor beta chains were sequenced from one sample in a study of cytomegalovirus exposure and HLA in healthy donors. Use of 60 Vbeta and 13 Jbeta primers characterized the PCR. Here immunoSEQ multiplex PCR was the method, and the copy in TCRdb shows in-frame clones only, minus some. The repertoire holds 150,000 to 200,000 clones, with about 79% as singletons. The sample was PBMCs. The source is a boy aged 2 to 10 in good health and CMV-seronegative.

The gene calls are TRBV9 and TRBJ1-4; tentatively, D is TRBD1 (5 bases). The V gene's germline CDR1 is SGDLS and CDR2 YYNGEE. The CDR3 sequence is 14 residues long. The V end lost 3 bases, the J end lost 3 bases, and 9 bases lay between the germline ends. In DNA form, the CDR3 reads TGTGCCAGCAGCGCAGGGTTACCTAATGAAAAACTGTTTTTT. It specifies CASSAGLPNEKLFF. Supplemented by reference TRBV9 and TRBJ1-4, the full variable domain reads DSGVTQTPKHLITATGQRVTLRCSPRSGDLSVYWYQQSLDQGLQFLIQYYNGEERAKGNILERFSAQQFPDLHSELNLSSLELGDSALYFCASSAGLPNEKLFFGSGTQLSVL.

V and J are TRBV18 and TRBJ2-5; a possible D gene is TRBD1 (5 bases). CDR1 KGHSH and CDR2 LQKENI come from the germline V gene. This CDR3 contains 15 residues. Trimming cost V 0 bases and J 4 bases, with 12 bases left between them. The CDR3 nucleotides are TGTGCCAGCTCACCACCCGGCGCAGGGCCAGAGACCCAGTACTTC. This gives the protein CASSPPGAGPETQYF.

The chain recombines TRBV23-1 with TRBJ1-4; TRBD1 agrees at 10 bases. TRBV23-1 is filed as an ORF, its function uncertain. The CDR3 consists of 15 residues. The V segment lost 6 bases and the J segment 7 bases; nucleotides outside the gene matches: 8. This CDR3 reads CASSPGTGVAEKLFF. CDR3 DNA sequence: TGCGCCAGCAGCCCTGGGACAGGGGTGGCTGAAAAACTGTTTTTT.

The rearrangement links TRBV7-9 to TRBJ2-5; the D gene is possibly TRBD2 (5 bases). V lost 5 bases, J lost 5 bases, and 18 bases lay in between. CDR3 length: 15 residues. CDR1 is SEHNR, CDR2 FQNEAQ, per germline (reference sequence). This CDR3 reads CASSPVRGKMETQYF. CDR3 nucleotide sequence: TGTGCCAGCAGCCCGGTCCGGGGAAAAATGGAGACCCAGTACTTC.

DNA for the CDR3: TGTGCCAGCTCACCGCCCCGACAGGGAAGGGGCAATGAGCAGTTCTTC. Its translation: CASSPPRQGRGNEQFF. This chain connects TRBV18 to TRBJ2-1; 7 bases are a match to TRBD1. CDR1 is KGHSH and CDR2 is LQKENI in the germline V gene. Trimming cost V 3 bases and J 6 bases; bases outside gene matches: 11. This CDR3 has 16 residues.

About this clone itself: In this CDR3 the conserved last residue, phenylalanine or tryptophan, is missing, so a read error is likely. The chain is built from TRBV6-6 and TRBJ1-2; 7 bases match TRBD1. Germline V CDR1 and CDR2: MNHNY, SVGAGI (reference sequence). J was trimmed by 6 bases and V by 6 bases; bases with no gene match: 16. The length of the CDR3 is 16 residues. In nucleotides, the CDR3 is TGTGCCAGCAGCGAGGTACGCTACAGGGGAGCCCATGGCTACACCCTC. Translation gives CASSEVRYRGAHGYTL.

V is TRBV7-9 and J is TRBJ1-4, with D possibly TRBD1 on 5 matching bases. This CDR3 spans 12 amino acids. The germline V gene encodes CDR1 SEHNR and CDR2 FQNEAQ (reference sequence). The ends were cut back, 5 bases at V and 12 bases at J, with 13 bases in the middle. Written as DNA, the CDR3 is TGTGCCAGCAGCCCCCTGGGGGGGGAACTGTTTTTT. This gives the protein CASSPLGGELFF.

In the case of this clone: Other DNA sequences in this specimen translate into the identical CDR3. CDR3 residues: CASRGNTEAFF. The CDR3 region has the DNA TGTGCCAGCCGGGGAAACACTGAAGCTTTCTTT. The genes are TRBV2 and TRBJ1-1, with D uncertain. This CDR3 comprises 11 residues. Germline V gene sequence: CDR1 SNHLY, CDR2 FYNNEI. The V end was cut by 8 bases, the J end by 2 bases, with 6 bases between.

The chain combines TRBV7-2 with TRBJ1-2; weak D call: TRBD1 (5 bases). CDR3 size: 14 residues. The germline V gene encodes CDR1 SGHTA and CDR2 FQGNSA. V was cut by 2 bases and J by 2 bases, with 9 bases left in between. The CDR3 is CASSLLQGNYGYTF. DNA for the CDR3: TGTGCCAGCAGCTTACTTCAGGGAAACTATGGCTACACCTTC.

The CDR3 DNA reads TGTGCCTCCTTACTAGCGCCCAAAATCTCTGGGGCCAACGTCCTGACTTTC. Protein: CASLLAPKISGANVLTF. The V call is TRBV30, the J call TRBJ2-6; 7 bases align to TRBD2. The junction had 12 bases not matched to a gene; V was cut back by 7 bases and J by 0 bases. The CDR3 contains 17 residues. Germline lookup yields CDR1 GTSNPN and CDR2 SVGIG (reference sequence).